This TCR beta chain was obtained from a study of cytomegalovirus exposure and HLA in healthy donors. The overall study: The same platform was used for the 90 to 150 validation repertoires and the 650 to 800 first-cohort repertoires, a later analysis reported. Study-wide findings and caveats: Reports described diagnosis of cytomegalovirus status by the classifier as highly specific and sensitive. The study designated fewer than 200 TCR beta chains cytomegalovirus-associated.

Sequenced by immunoSEQ multiplex PCR; TCRdb stores in-frame clones only, minus some. Of around 20,000 clones in the sample, around 97% are singletons; the top ten hold 10%. V was pared by 0 bases and J by 4 bases, with 11 bases of the junction left unmatched. CDR3 size: 18 residues. Germline V gene sequence: CDR1 SGHAT, CDR2 FQNNGV. As regards this clone: What it binds is not known.

V and J are TRBV11-2 and TRBJ1-5; 8 nucleotides agree with TRBD1. The sequencing sample was made of PBMCs. This sequence originates from a man aged 25 to 40 in good health and CMV-seropositive. CDR3 nucleotides: TGTGCCAGCAGCTTAGATGGAGGGTGGACAGGGAATAATCAGCCCCAGCATTTT. It codes for CASSLDGGWTGNNQPQHF.